This T cell receptor (beta chain) was recorded in a study of vaccination and CD4 T cells after COVID-19 (dated 2022 in TCRdb). About the study as a whole: Convalescent patients had a positive SARS-CoV-2 result on nasal swab PCR, and of these patients, about ten had mild disease and one had severe disease. Post-vaccine blood samples were collected a median of about 72 days after the second vaccine dose, ranging from about 13 to 241 days. The convalescent cohort comprised six males and four females, including two Hispanic individuals, seven Caucasians, two Asians and one multiracial person. Two doses of either the Pfizer-BioNTech BNT162b2 vaccine (n=8) or the Moderna mRNA-1273 vaccine (n=2) were administered to participants. The cultures were stimulated with overlapping spike peptide pools from SARS-CoV-2 and from the common cold coronaviruses HCoV-NL63, HCoV-OC43 and HCoV-229E. In 10 COVID-19 convalescent patients and a handful of infection-naive healthy vaccine recipients, researchers compared the spike-specific CD4+ TCR repertoire from before mRNA vaccination with the repertoire from after. Post-COVID blood samples were collected from convalescent patients a median of around 100 days after diagnosis, with a range of roughly 35 to 161 days. Control cultures received a CEFX viral epitope pool as the positive control, an HIV-1 Nef peptide pool as the negative control, or no peptide.

This clonotype appeared a single time. Its specific antigen is unknown. No much larger clone exists at a distance of one base, and base qualities are not known. Support from one read is weak. To prepare the library, PCR was applied. TCR sequencing of DNA from cultured CD4+ T cells used the Oncomine TCR Beta short-read assay at the Johns Hopkins FTIC core. The QIAamp micro DNA kit was used to extract genomic DNA from the cultured CD4+ T cells. Oncomine TCR Beta libraries from cultured CD4+ T cells were pooled with unique dual indexes and sequenced on an Illumina iSeq 100. The study's own analysis went as follows. Non-productive sequences were removed, and CDR3s not starting with C, not ending with F or W, or shorter than 7 amino acids were discarded. The MANAFEST web application was used to identify antigen-specific clonotypes by comparing peptide-stimulated wells against reference wells and other culture wells. An FDR below 0.05, an odds ratio above 5, and a productive frequency above 0.1% in at least two of three replicate wells were required for clones to be considered positive. A clonotype was classed as cross-reactive if the clonotype showed significant expansion both in SARS-CoV-2 spike wells and in at least one common cold coronavirus spike condition. Using R version 3.6.1, CDR3 homology was evaluated through Levenshtein distances (stringdist) along with unrooted phylogenetic trees (ape). TCRdb's own reprocessing of the public reads used fastp at Q25 and MiXCR and kept productive beta chains. Identical CDR3 protein sequences are pooled into one entry, listed with their most common genes and DNA. The V and J calls were not made by the authors but by TCRdb's processing. Present in this sample are about 12,000 distinct CDR3 sequences, roughly 46% of which were seen just once. The ten largest make up about 7% of the sample.

Study-level results and caveats: Nearly all vaccine-specific clones in convalescent patients (304 of 307) were mono-reactive for SARS-CoV-2 spike rather than cross-reactive with common cold coronaviruses. Although the median number of SARS-CoV-2-reactive clonotypes went up from roughly 20 after infection to 30 to 45 after vaccination, the increase was not significant. Relatively few convalescent patients were included in the study, and early timepoints after natural infection were not analyzed. In convalescent patients, a median 86.3% of post-vaccine SARS-CoV-2-reactive clones were detected only after vaccination, suggesting vaccine-specific priming.

In the paper's terms, the treatment or condition label means: approximately 9-day PBMC culture with coronavirus spike peptide pools or control peptides (ViraFEST assay). To expand antigen-specific T cells with peptide pools and then pick out the expanded clonotypes through TCR sequencing, the study relied on the ViraFEST assay. Positive SARS-CoV-2 PCR tests in the convalescent patients dated from March to December 2020, before Alpha, Beta and Delta variants emerged in the United States. Each well held around 2.1 million PBMCs cultured with about 9.8 ug/ml peptide pools in IMDM containing approximately 5% human AB serum and roughly 10 IU/ml IL-2. Half of the culture medium was replaced with fresh IL-2-containing medium on days 3 and 7. Once the cells had been in culture for roughly 10 days, the EasySep CD4+ T cell isolation kit was used to isolate CD4+ T cells by negative selection. PBMCs were separated from whole blood using Ficoll-Paque Plus gradient centrifugation and then either used fresh or cryopreserved at -140C. In general, triplicate wells were set up for every culture condition.

The CDR3 runs 13 amino acids, cysteine and phenylalanine included. The read is trimmed to its CDR3 DNA, 39 bases read in frame from base 1. CDR1 and CDR2 are drawn from the germline V gene (reference sequence): LNHDA, SQIVND. V loses 4 bases, J loses 3 bases, and the germline ends lie 7 bases apart. The rearranged chain carries TRBV19 and TRBJ1-5, with the D gene uncertain. Material: CD4+ T cells from blood, cultured in vitro. The sequence came from a human donor who had recovered from COVID-19. The bases are TGTGCCAGTAGTAAAGAAATCAATCAGCCCCAGCATTTT. Translated, this is CASSKEINQPQHF. Outside the CDR3, residues come from the reference TRBV19 and TRBJ1-5 proteins, so the full variable domain is: DGGITQSPKYLFRKEGQNVTLSCEQNLNHDAMYWYRQDPGQGLRLIYYSQIVNDFQKGDIAEGYSVSREKKESFPLTVTSAQKNPTAFYLCASSKEINQPQHFGDGTRLSIL.